This entry lists 27 T cell receptor beta chains sequenced from one sample in a study of shared clonotypes between healthy human individuals. Profiling relied on immunoSEQ multiplex PCR, and the TCRdb table lists in-frame clones only, not all of them. The data hold under 1,100,000 clones, with roughly 70% observed a single time. The source material was memory CD4+ T cells sorted from blood. Subset meaning: CD45RA-negative fraction. These receptors originate from a man aged 18 to 30 in good health.

A note on this clone: The same CDR3 is also encoded by other DNA sequences in this sample. The chain is built from TRBV19 and TRBJ1-3, with 7 nucleotides matching TRBD1. In germline, CDR1 is LNHDA, CDR2 SQIVND (reference sequence). The V segment lost 4 bases and the J segment 4 bases; nucleotides outside the gene matches: 4. The CDR3 is 14 residues long. CDR3 DNA: TGTGCCAGTAGTACTGGGACAGCCGGAAACACCATATATTTT. Amino acids: CASSTGTAGNTIYF.

The chain has TRBV30 and TRBJ1-1; TRBD1 is a possible D gene (5 bases). Germline CDR1 reads GTSNPN; CDR2 reads SVGIG (reference sequence). The CDR3 is made up of 15 amino acids. Trimming shortened V by 5 bases and J by 8 bases, and 24 bases separated the two germline ends. CDR3 nucleotides: TGTGCCTGGGGCCCGGGGGGGAGATGGACGACCGAAGCTTTCTTT. Translation: CAWGPGGRWTTEAFF.

The genes are TRBV21-1 and TRBJ2-5; the table names TRBD1, a call not compared with the DNA. TRBV21-1 counts as a pseudogene. The CDR3 runs to 18 residues. DNA of the CDR3: TGTGCCAGCAGCAAAGATGAGTCGACAGGGCGGTCAGGGGAGACCCAGTACTTC. Its protein product is CASSKDESTGRSGETQYF.

This chain joins TRBV11-2 and TRBJ1-1, with D unclear. The V gene lost 3 bases and the J gene lost 7 bases, with 9 bases spanning the gap. The CDR3 has 12 residues. Germline CDR1 is SGHAT and CDR2 is FQNNGV. The CDR3 nucleotides are TGTGCCAGCAGCTTTACGGCGATTGAAGCTTTCTTT. Protein sequence: CASSFTAIEAFF.

V is TRBV7-9 and J is TRBJ1-4; possible D gene TRBD1, 5 bases. Germline V lookup: CDR1 SEHNR, CDR2 FQNEAQ (reference sequence). Trimming left V 4 bases short and J 0 bases short, with 12 bases between. This CDR3 region has 16 residues. The DNA of the CDR3 is TGTGCCAGCAGCTCCCGGGGGGGTGCAACTAATGAAAAACTGTTTTTT. It translates to CASSSRGGATNEKLFF.

This clone showed up just a few times. The chain couples TRBV11-3 to TRBJ2-2; D call uncertain. The germline CDR1 and CDR2 sequences are SGHNT and YENEEA. CDR3 length equals 13 residues. Trimming took off 5 bases at V and 5 bases at J, with 9 bases between the two ends. As DNA, the CDR3 is TGTGCCAGCAGCACAGATTTAACCGGGGAGCTGTTTTTT. Protein product: CASSTDLTGELFF.

This rearrangement joins TRBV30 to TRBJ2-3; D is unresolved. CDR3 length: 12 amino acids. Trimming stripped 0 bases from V and 8 bases from J, with 9 bases between. CDR1 is GTSNPN and CDR2 is SVGIG in the germline V gene (reference sequence). This CDR3 is CAWSVPFGTQYF. The DNA of the CDR3 is TGTGCCTGGAGTGTACCTTTCGGTACGCAGTATTTT. Using reference TRBV30 and TRBJ2-3 for the parts outside the CDR3, the full variable domain is SQTIHQWPATLVQPVGSPLSLECTVEGTSNPNLYWYRQAAGRGLQLLFYSVGIGQISSEVPQNLSASRPQDRQFILSSKKLLLSDSGFYLCAWSVPFGTQYFGPGTRLTVL.

The table lists this clone with a few counts. The chain joins TRBV27 to TRBJ1-1; unclear D gene. CDR1 is MNHEY, CDR2 SMNVEV, per germline (reference sequence). The CDR3 spans 13 residues. Trimming took off 4 bases at V and 6 bases at J, with 12 bases between the two ends. Here the CDR3 reads CASSSVVTAEAFF. The DNA for the CDR3 is TGTGCCAGCAGTTCCGTAGTCACCGCTGAAGCTTTCTTT.

The rearrangement uses TRBV5-6 and TRBJ1-1; maybe TRBD1 (6 bases). This CDR3 has 13 residues. Germline loops: CDR1 SGHDT, CDR2 YYEEEE. The V and J ends lost 4 bases and 7 bases respectively, with 14 bases between them. CDR3 region: CASSPRGAGEAFF. The CDR3 nucleotides are TGTGCCAGCAGCCCGCGGGGGGCGGGTGAAGCTTTCTTT.

The V and J genes are TRBV13 and TRBJ2-3; TRBD2 matches 7 bases. This CDR3 region has 15 residues. Trimming took 1 base from V and 1 from J; bases not matched to a gene: 2. CDR1 PRHDT and CDR2 FYEKMQ come from the germline V gene (reference sequence). The CDR3 is CASSLEAGRTDTQYF. The CDR3 bases are TGTGCCAGCAGCTTAGAAGCGGGACGCACAGATACGCAGTATTTT.

The chain uses TRBV5-6 and TRBJ1-1; 9 bases are shared with TRBD1. Germline CDR1 reads SGHDT; CDR2 reads YYEEEE. This CDR3 comprises 16 residues. With 5 bases clipped from V and 0 bases from J, the junction kept 8 bases outside the gene matches. CDR3 residues: CASRSGTGKLNTEAFF. DNA for the CDR3: TGTGCCAGCAGGTCCGGGACAGGGAAATTGAACACTGAAGCTTTCTTT.

CDR3 protein: CASSQQTVNTEAFF. The CDR3 region has the DNA TGTGCCAGCAGCCAGCAGACAGTGAACACTGAAGCTTTCTTT. This chain joins TRBV6-6 and TRBJ1-1; D may be TRBD1 (5 bases). The CDR3 totals 14 residues. CDR1 MNHNY and CDR2 SVGAGI come from the germline V gene (reference sequence). With 6 bases removed from V and 0 bases from J, the gap between germline ends came to 11 bases.

The chain recombines TRBV7-9 with TRBJ2-1; D gene unclear. There are 12 residues in the CDR3. Germline V CDR1 and CDR2: SEHNR, FQNEAQ (reference sequence). V lost 8 bases to trimming and J lost 9 bases, with 14 bases between them. DNA of the CDR3: TGTGCCAGCCAGCCCCAAAATGGTGAGCAGTTCTTC. Encoded protein: CASQPQNGEQFF. Drawing the rest from reference TRBV7-9 and TRBJ2-1, the complete variable domain is DTGVSQNPRHKITKRGQNVTFRCDPISEHNRLYWYRQTLGQGPEFLTYFQNEAQLEKSRLLSDRFSAERPKGSFSTLEIQRTEQGDSAMYLCASQPQNGEQFFGPGTRLTVL.

Only one count was recorded for this clone. This chain connects TRBV19 to TRBJ2-3, with 9 bases identical to TRBD2. J was trimmed by 4 bases and V by 3 bases; bases with no gene match: 8. The CDR3 has 16 residues. Per the germline V gene, CDR1 is LNHDA and CDR2 is SQIVND (reference sequence). CDR3 in amino acids: CASSIIAGVGADTQYF. The CDR3 nucleotides read TGTGCCAGTAGTATCATAGCGGGAGTTGGCGCAGATACGCAGTATTTT.

This clone was seen only a few times. The CDR3 DNA reads as TGTGCCAGCAGTTCTATTCAGGGACGGAATCAGCCCCAGCATTTT. Its translation: CASSSIQGRNQPQHF. The chain has TRBV28 and TRBJ1-5; possible D gene TRBD1, 5 bases. Trimming pared 4 bases from V and 4 bases from J, leaving 14 bases between. Germline values: CDR1 MDHEN, CDR2 SYDVKM. The CDR3 has 15 amino acids.

The chain recombines TRBV5-1 with TRBJ2-5; 8 bases line up with TRBD1. The CDR3 spans 15 residues. V shed 4 bases, J shed 0 bases, and the junction held 5 bases outside the gene matches. The V gene's germline CDR1 is SGHRS and CDR2 YFSETQ. CDR3 in amino acids: CASSRQGMDQETQYF. The CDR3 coding sequence is TGCGCCAGCAGCCGACAGGGGATGGACCAAGAGACCCAGTACTTC.

This sequence joins TRBV7-2 and TRBJ1-5; the D gene is possibly TRBD1 (5 bases). Trimming took 1 base from V and 4 from J, leaving 14 bases between them. Germline loops: CDR1 SGHTA, CDR2 FQGNSA. The CDR3 has 16 amino acids. This CDR3 reads CASSLVRGSGNQPQHF. The CDR3 bases are TGTGCCAGCAGCTTAGTGAGGGGTAGTGGAAATCAGCCCCAGCATTTT. Drawing the rest from reference TRBV7-2 and TRBJ1-5, the complete variable domain is GAGVSQSPSNKVTEKGKDVELRCDPISGHTALYWYRQSLGQGLEFLIYFQGNSAPDKSGLPSDRFSAERTGGSVSTLTIQRTQQEDSAVYLCASSLVRGSGNQPQHFGDGTRLSIL.

This clone was recorded once. The rearrangement links TRBV7-2 to TRBJ2-2; 8 positions match TRBD2. This CDR3 contains 15 residues. Trimming took 0 bases from V and 7 from J; bases not matched to a gene: 4. Germline V gene data show CDR1 as SGHTA and CDR2 as FQGNSA. For the CDR3, the DNA is TGTGCCAGCAGCTTAGCGGGCGGGAGGATCGGGGAGCTGTTTTTT. Residues: CASSLAGGRIGELFF.

This clone was detected only a few times. The rearrangement uses TRBV7-2 and TRBJ2-3; no clear D gene. Per germline, CDR1 SGHTA and CDR2 FQGNSA. The CDR3 covers 15 residues. Trimming left V 7 bases short and J 4 bases short, with 18 bases between. DNA of the CDR3: TGTGCCAGCACCACTATGGTTGGGGATCCAGATACGCAGTATTTT. Its translation: CASTTMVGDPDTQYF.

The chain is built from TRBV7-9 and TRBJ2-7; the match to TRBD1 covers 8 bases. The trim removed 5 bases at V and 6 bases at J, leaving 6 bases unmatched. The CDR3 covers 13 residues. CDR1 is SEHNR and CDR2 is FQNEAQ in the germline V gene (reference sequence). CDR3 in DNA: TGTGCCAGCAGCCCAAACACAGGGGGCGAGCAGTACTTC. It yields the protein CASSPNTGGEQYF.

In its sample, this clone was seen once. A read error may account for a junction end that differs from germline. CDR3 sequence reads: CASSLEGDSSGANVLTF. DNA for the CDR3: TGTGCTAGCAGCTTAGAGGGGGACTCTTCTGGGGCCAACGTCCTGACTTTC. J is TRBJ2-6 and V is TRBV7-7; the D call may be TRBD1 or TRBD2 (6 bases each). The germline V gene has CDR1 SSHAT and CDR2 FNYEAQ (reference sequence). The CDR3 covers 17 residues.

The V and J genes are TRBV5-1 and TRBJ2-7; 7 bases are a match to TRBD1. The germline V gene encodes CDR1 SGHRS and CDR2 YFSETQ. This CDR3 region has 14 residues. V was pared by 3 bases and J by 6 bases, with 9 bases of the junction left unmatched. The CDR3: CASSSGTVGIEQYF. CDR3 coding DNA: TGCGCCAGCAGCTCCGGGACAGTAGGCATCGAGCAGTACTTC.

Points on this clone: Given a much more abundant clone one base away, this may be a read error. Additional DNA sequences in this sample encode the identical CDR3. The J gene is TRBJ2-7, the V gene TRBV7-2; a weak D match, TRBD2 (5 bases). The germline gives CDR1 SGHTA, CDR2 FQGNSA. The CDR3 consists of 12 residues. Trimming cost V 5 bases and J 2 bases, with 7 bases left between them. In DNA, the CDR3 is TGTGCCAGCAGCCTCGGGGCCTACGAGCAGTACTTC. This sequence encodes CASSLGAYEQYF.

The V gene is TRBV11-2, the J gene TRBJ1-3; D possibly corresponds to TRBD1 (6 bases). In germline, CDR1 is SGHAT, CDR2 FQNNGV. The V end lost 7 bases, the J end lost 2 bases, and 12 bases lay between the germline ends. The CDR3 runs 14 residues. The CDR3 reads CASNTGMAGNTIYF. The DNA for the CDR3 is TGTGCCAGCAACACAGGGATGGCTGGAAACACCATATATTTT.

This clone was detected once. The rearrangement links TRBV4-1 to TRBJ2-2, with 8 bases identical to TRBD2. Trimming took 2 bases from V and 2 from J; bases not matched to a gene: 7. Germline values: CDR1 MGHRA, CDR2 YSYEKL. The CDR3 sequence is 17 residues long. The CDR3 DNA reads as TGCGCCAGCAGCCAACCTAAGCGGGAGATAAACACCGGGGAGCTGTTTTTT. Its protein is CASSQPKREINTGELFF.

This chain joins TRBV5-8 and TRBJ2-2; maybe TRBD2 (7 bases). From germline, CDR1 is SGHTS and CDR2 YDEGEE. The CDR3 loop spans 16 amino acids. Trimming pared 3 bases from V and 0 bases from J, leaving 12 bases between. CDR3 protein: CASSWGGSTNTGELFF. In nucleotides, the CDR3 is TGTGCCAGCAGCTGGGGGGGCAGCACGAACACCGGGGAGCTGTTTTTT.

The V and J genes are TRBV28 and TRBJ1-3, with TRBD1 as a possible D gene (6 bases). The germline V gene encodes CDR1 MDHEN and CDR2 SYDVKM. The CDR3 extends over 16 amino acids. The V gene lost 5 bases and the J gene lost 0 bases, with 14 bases spanning the gap. The DNA for the CDR3 is TGTGCCAGCAGTCCCGGGGGGCCTTACTCTGGAAACACCATATATTTT. Translating it yields CASSPGGPYSGNTIYF.